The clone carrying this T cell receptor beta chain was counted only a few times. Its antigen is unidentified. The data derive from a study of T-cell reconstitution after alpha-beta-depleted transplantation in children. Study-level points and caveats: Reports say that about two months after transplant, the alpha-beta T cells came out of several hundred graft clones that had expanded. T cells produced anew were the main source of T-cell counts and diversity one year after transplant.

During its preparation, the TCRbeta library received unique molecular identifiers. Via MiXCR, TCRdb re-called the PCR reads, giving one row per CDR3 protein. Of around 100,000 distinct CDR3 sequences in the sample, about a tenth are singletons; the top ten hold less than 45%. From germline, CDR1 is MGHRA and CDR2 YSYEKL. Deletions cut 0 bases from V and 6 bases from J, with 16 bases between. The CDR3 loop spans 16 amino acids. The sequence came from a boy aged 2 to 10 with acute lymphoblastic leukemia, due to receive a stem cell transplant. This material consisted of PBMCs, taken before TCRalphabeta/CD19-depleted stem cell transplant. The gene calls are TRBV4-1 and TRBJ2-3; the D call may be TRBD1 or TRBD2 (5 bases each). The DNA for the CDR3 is TGCGCCAGCAGCCAAGAGGGGACCTCCTCGGCGGATACGCAGTATTTT. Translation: CASSQEGTSSADTQYF.